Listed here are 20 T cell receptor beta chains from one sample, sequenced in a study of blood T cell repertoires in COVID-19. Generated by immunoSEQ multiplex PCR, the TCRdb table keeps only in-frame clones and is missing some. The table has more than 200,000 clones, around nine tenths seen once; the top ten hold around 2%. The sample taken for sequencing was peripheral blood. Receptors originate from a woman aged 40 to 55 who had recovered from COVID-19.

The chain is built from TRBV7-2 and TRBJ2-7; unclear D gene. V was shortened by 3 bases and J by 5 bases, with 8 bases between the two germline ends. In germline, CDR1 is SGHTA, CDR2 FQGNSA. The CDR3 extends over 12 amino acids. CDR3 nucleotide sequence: TGTGCCAGCAGCTTGATACAACACGAGCAGTACTTC. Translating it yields CASSLIQHEQYF.

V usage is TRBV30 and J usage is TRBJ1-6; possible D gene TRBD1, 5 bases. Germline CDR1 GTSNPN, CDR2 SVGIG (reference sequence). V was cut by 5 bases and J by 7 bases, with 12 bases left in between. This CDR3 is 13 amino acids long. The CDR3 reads CAWGTTENSPLHF. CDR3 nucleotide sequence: TGTGCCTGGGGGACTACTGAGAATTCACCCCTCCACTTT.

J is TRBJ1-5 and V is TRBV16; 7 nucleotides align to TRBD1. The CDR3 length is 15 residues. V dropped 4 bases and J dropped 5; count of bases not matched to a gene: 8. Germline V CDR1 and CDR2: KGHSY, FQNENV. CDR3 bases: TGTGCCAGCAGCCCCGCGGGACAGCATGATCAGCCCCAGCATTTT. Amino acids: CASSPAGQHDQPQHF.

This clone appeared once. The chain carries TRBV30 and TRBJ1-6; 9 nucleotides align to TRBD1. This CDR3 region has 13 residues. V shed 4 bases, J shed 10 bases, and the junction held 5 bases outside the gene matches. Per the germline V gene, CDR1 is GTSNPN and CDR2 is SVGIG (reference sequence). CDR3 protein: CAWKGQGGSPLHF. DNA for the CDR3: TGTGCCTGGAAGGGACAGGGTGGATCACCCCTCCACTTT.

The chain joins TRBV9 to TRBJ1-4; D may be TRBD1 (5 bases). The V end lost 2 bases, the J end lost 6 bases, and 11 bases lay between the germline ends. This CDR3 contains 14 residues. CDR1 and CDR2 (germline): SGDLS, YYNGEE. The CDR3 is CASSVAGRDEKLFF. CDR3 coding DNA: TGTGCCAGCAGCGTGGCGGGGCGCGATGAAAAACTGTTTTTT.

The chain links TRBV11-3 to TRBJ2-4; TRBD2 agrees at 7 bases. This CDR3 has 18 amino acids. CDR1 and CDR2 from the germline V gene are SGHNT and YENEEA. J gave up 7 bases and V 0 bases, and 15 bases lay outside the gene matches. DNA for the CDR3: TGTGCCAGCAGCTTAGATGGTTGGCAGGGAGGGAGTGGGAACATTCAGTACTTC. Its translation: CASSLDGWQGGSGNIQYF.

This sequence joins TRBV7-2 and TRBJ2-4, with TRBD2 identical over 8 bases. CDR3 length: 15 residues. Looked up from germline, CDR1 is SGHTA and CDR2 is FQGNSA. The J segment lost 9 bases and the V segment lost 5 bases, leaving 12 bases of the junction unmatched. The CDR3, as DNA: TGTGCCAGCAGCCAGGCGGGACTAGTCGGGAGCATTCAGTACTTC. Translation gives CASSQAGLVGSIQYF. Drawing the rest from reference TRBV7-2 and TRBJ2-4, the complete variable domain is GAGVSQSPSNKVTEKGKDVELRCDPISGHTALYWYRQSLGQGLEFLIYFQGNSAPDKSGLPSDRFSAERTGGSVSTLTIQRTQQEDSAVYLCASSQAGLVGSIQYFGAGTRLSVL.

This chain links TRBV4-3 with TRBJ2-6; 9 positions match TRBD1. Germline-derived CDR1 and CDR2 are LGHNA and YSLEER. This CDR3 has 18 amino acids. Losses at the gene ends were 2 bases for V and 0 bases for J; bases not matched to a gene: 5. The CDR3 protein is CASSQNRGPYSGANVLTF. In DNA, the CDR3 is TGCGCCAGCAGCCAAAACAGGGGGCCTTACTCTGGGGCCAACGTCCTGACTTTC.

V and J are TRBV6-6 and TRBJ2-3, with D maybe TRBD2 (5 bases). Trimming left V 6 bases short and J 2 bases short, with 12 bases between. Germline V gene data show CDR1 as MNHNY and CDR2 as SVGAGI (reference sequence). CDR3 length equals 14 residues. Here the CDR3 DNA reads TGTGCCAGCAGCCCCGAGGGAAACACAGATACGCAGTATTTT. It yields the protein CASSPEGNTDTQYF.

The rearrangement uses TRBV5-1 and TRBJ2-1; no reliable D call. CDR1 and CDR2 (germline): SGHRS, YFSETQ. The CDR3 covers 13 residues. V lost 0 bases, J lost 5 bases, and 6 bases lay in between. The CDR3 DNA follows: TGCGCCAGCAGCTTGGAACCGGACAATGAGCAGTTCTTC. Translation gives CASSLEPDNEQFF.

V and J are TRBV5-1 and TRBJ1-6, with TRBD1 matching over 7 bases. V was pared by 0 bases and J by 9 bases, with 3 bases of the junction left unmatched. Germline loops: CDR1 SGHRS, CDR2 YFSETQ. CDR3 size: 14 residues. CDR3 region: CASSLGQGGSPLHF. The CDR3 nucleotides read TGCGCCAGCAGCTTGGGACAGGGAGGTTCACCCCTCCACTTT.

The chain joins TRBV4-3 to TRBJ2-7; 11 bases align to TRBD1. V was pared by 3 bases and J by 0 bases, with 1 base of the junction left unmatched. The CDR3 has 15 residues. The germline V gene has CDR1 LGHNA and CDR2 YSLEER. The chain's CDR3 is CASSQGQGDSYEQYF. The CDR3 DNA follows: TGCGCCAGCAGCCAGGGACAGGGGGACTCCTACGAGCAGTACTTC.

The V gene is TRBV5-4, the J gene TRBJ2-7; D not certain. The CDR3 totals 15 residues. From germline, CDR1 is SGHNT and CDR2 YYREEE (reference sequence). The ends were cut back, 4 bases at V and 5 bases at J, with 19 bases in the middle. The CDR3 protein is CASSPDFYLRNEQYF. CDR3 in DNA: TGTGCCAGCAGCCCAGACTTCTACCTTCGCAACGAGCAGTACTTC.

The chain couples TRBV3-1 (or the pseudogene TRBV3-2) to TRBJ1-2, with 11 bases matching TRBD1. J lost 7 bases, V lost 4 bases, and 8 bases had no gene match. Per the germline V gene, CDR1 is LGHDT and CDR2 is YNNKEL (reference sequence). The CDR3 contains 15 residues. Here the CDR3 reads CASSPWTGGLSGYTF. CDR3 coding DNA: TGTGCCAGCAGCCCCTGGACAGGGGGCCTGAGTGGCTACACCTTC.

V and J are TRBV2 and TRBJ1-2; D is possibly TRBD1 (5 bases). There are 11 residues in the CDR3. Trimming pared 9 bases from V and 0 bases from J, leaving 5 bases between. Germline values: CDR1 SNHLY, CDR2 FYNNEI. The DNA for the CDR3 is TGTGCCAGAGGGGCTAACTATGGCTACACCTTC. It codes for CARGANYGYTF.

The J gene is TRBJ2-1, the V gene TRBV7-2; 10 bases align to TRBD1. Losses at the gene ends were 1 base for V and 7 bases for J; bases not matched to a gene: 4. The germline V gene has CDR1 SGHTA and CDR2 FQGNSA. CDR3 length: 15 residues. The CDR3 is CASSLGGTGVNEQFF. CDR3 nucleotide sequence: TGTGCCAGCAGCTTAGGTGGGACAGGGGTGAATGAGCAGTTCTTC.

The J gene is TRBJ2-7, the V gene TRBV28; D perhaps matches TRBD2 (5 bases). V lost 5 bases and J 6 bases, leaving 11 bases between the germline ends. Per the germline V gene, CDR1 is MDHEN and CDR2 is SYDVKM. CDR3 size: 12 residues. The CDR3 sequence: CASSLGVPEQYF. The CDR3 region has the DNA TGTGCCAGCAGTCTCGGGGTACCCGAGCAGTACTTC.

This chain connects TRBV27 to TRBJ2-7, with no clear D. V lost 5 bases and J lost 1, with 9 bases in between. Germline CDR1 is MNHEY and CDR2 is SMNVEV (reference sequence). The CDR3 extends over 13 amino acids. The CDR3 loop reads CASSERVSYEQYF. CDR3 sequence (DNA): TGTGCCAGCAGTGAACGCGTATCCTACGAGCAGTACTTC.

As DNA, the CDR3 is TGTGCCAGTAGGGCAGGACATATTTATGAAAAACTGTTTTTT. Amino acid sequence: CASRAGHIYEKLFF. V and J are TRBV19 and TRBJ1-4, with a possible D match to TRBD1 (5 bases). V lost 6 bases and J lost 6, with 14 bases in between. The CDR3 runs to 14 residues. Per the germline V gene, CDR1 is LNHDA and CDR2 is SQIVND (reference sequence).

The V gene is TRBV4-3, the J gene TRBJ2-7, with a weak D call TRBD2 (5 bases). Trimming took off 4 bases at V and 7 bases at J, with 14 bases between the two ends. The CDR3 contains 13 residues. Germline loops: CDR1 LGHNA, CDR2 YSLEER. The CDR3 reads CASSPHVGGEQYF. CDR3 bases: TGCGCCAGCAGCCCCCACGTCGGAGGAGAGCAGTACTTC.